Below are 2 T cell receptor beta chains sequenced from a single sample in a study of tumor and adjacent non-tumor tissue in lung cancer. This sample's RNA came from whole unsorted tissue. A modified ARM-PCR protocol with three rounds of nested PCR amplified TCRbeta. TCRdb itself ran the multiplex PCR reads through MiXCR, one entry per CDR3 protein. Seen here are approximately 110,000 distinct CDR3 sequences, around 80% observed once, and the top ten hold 35% to 40%. The sample consisted of lung tumor tissue. These receptors all stem from a woman aged 60-75 years with non-small cell lung cancer.

With respect to this clonotype: One base away lies a much larger clone, so this may be a sequencing read error. The chain carries TRBV6-1 and TRBJ2-2, with D hard to call. Trimming cost V 6 bases and J 10 bases, with 15 bases left between them. The CDR3 length is 13 residues. The germline CDR1 and CDR2 sequences are MNHNS and SASEGT. Here the CDR3 reads CASRPDTFEELFF. CDR3 DNA sequence: TGTGCCAGCAGACCCGACACTTTTGAGGAGCTGTTTTTT.

Remarks on this clonotype: A much larger clone sits a single nucleotide away, making a read error possible. This chain links TRBV5-4 with TRBJ1-5; D gene ambiguous. This CDR3 comprises 14 residues. V lost 0 bases and J lost 5, with 9 bases in between. CDR1 and CDR2 from the germline V gene are SGHNT and YYREEE (reference sequence). CDR3 bases: TGTGCCAGCAGCTTGGTGCCAGGACATCAGCCCCAGCATTTT. Translated: CASSLVPGHQPQHF.